A single sample is the source of the 21 T cell receptor beta chains below, sequenced in a study of CD8+ T cells in alopecia areata. Sequencing templates came from extracted RNA that was reverse transcribed into cDNA. Assay used: immunoSEQ multiplex PCR; TCRdb lists only in-frame clones, some missing. The repertoire has around 300,000 clones, about three fifths of them found once; the top ten carry 0.9% to 0.95%. Stated treatment: oral pan-JAK inhibitor, 5-10 mg twice daily. Sample: CD4+ T cells sorted from blood, taken at week 52, from a patient treated with tofacitinib. Every receptor here comes from a human donor with alopecia areata.

The rearrangement links TRBV29-1 to TRBJ1-2; D ambiguous. The V end lost 7 bases, the J end lost 7 bases, and 10 bases lay between the germline ends. This CDR3 comprises 10 residues. Germline CDR1 is SQVTM and CDR2 is ANQGSEA. This CDR3 is CSALAAGYTF. Here the CDR3 DNA reads TGCAGCGCCCTGGCCGCTGGCTACACCTTC.

By sample fraction, this clone is medium-sized. The chain joins TRBV11-2 to TRBJ2-5; 7 bases match TRBD2. The CDR3 covers 14 residues. Germline loops: CDR1 SGHAT, CDR2 FQNNGV. With 6 bases clipped from V and 5 bases from J, the junction kept 9 bases outside the gene matches. The CDR3 DNA sequence: TGTGCCAGCAGTTCTCCCGGGAGGAGGGAGACCCAGTACTTC. Residues: CASSSPGRRETQYF.

The chain joins TRBV27 to TRBJ2-7; 9 nucleotides agree with TRBD1. This CDR3 spans 14 amino acids. Germline CDR1 is MNHEY and CDR2 is SMNVEV (reference sequence). Trimming removed 6 bases from V and 4 bases from J; junction bases left unmatched: 7. The CDR3 loop is CASSRRDRDYEQYF. The CDR3 DNA is TGTGCCAGCAGCCGCCGGGACAGGGATTACGAGCAGTACTTC.

V is TRBV5-1 and J is TRBJ1-4; tentatively, D is TRBD1 (6 bases). Germline V gene sequence: CDR1 SGHRS, CDR2 YFSETQ. This CDR3 has 14 amino acids. Trimming pared 1 base from V and 8 bases from J, leaving 12 bases between. This CDR3 reads CASSLSGDGEKLFF. Written as DNA, the CDR3 is TGCGCCAGCAGCTTGTCAGGGGACGGGGAAAAACTGTTTTTT. The full variable domain, completed using reference TRBV5-1 and TRBJ1-4, is KAGVTQTPRYLIKTRGQQVTLSCSPISGHRSVSWYQQTPGQGLQFLFEYFSETQRNKGNFPGRFSGRQFSNSRSEMNVSTLELGDSALYLCASSLSGDGEKLFFGSGTQLSVL.

The chain joins TRBV18 to TRBJ1-1, with D uncertain. Germline assignment: CDR1 KGHSH and CDR2 LQKENI. This CDR3 spans 14 amino acids. The V and J ends lost 0 bases and 4 bases respectively, with 9 bases between them. Here the CDR3 DNA reads TGTGCCAGCTCACCACCGGGTTCCTCCACTGAAGCTTTCTTT. It specifies CASSPPGSSTEAFF.

This rearrangement joins TRBV23-1 to TRBJ1-6; no firm D call. TRBV23-1 is sorted into the ORF group, with uncertain function. This CDR3 is built from 18 residues. V lost 6 bases and J lost 6, with 24 bases in between. The DNA for the CDR3 is TGCGCCAGCAGCCACATACGAGAGCACGGACGAGTTAATTCACCCCTCCACTTT. This translates into CASSHIREHGRVNSPLHF.

This chain links TRBV4-3 with TRBJ2-2; TRBD1 or TRBD2 may be the D gene (5 bases each). CDR1 and CDR2 (germline): LGHNA, YSLEER. Trimming shortened V by 1 base and J by 3 bases, and 12 bases separated the two germline ends. CDR3 length equals 16 residues. CDR3 loop: CASSQVGRGDTGELFF. The CDR3 nucleotides read TGCGCCAGCAGCCAAGTGGGCCGGGGCGACACCGGGGAGCTGTTTTTT.

The gene calls are TRBV5-1 and TRBJ1-3, with D unresolved. V was cut by 0 bases and J by 0 bases, with 13 bases left in between. Germline CDR1 and CDR2: SGHRS and YFSETQ. The CDR3 loop spans 17 amino acids. CDR3 in amino acids: CASSLDRRQSSGNTIYF. CDR3 in DNA: TGCGCCAGCAGCTTGGATAGACGGCAGAGCTCTGGAAACACCATATATTTT.

This chain links TRBV5-6 with TRBJ2-7; 10 bases match TRBD1. Germline CDR1 and CDR2: SGHDT and YYEEEE. Trimming cost V 4 bases and J 6 bases; bases outside gene matches: 7. The CDR3 covers 14 residues. This CDR3 reads CASSPRDRGREQYF. Written as DNA, the CDR3 is TGTGCCAGCAGCCCCCGGGACAGGGGACGCGAGCAGTACTTC.

This rearrangement joins TRBV25-1 to TRBJ1-6; 8 positions agree with TRBD1. The V segment lost 5 bases and the J segment 3 bases; nucleotides outside the gene matches: 3. The CDR3 runs to 15 residues. In germline, CDR1 is MGHDK, CDR2 SYGVNS. The CDR3 DNA sequence: TGTGCCAGCAGTACTACAGGGGGCTATAATTCACCCCTCCACTTT. Encoded protein: CASSTTGGYNSPLHF.

The gene calls are TRBV23-1 and TRBJ1-5; 8 nucleotides align to TRBD1. TRBV23-1 is flagged as an ORF with uncertain function. The CDR3 has 15 residues. V was clipped by 4 bases and J by 1 base; unmatched bases: 3. CDR3 bases: TGCGCCAGCAGTCCAGACAGGGGCAGCAATCAGCCCCAGCATTTT. Its protein is CASSPDRGSNQPQHF.

The CDR3 loop reads CASSLELGPLNEQFF. In DNA, the CDR3 is TGTGCCAGCAGCTTAGAACTAGGGCCCTTGAATGAGCAGTTCTTC. The chain uses TRBV7-2 and TRBJ2-1, with D tentatively TRBD2 (5 bases). CDR1 is SGHTA, CDR2 FQGNSA, per germline. Between the trimmed V and J ends, which lost 1 base and 7 bases, there was a span of 14 bases. The CDR3 has 15 amino acids. The entire variable domain, with the rest obtained from reference TRBV7-2 and TRBJ2-1, is as follows: GAGVSQSPSNKVTEKGKDVELRCDPISGHTALYWYRQSLGQGLEFLIYFQGNSAPDKSGLPSDRFSAERTGGSVSTLTIQRTQQEDSAVYLCASSLELGPLNEQFFGPGTRLTVL.

This clone has more than one count but fewer than ten. The J gene is TRBJ1-2, the V gene TRBV7-2; TRBD1 agrees at 10 bases. This CDR3 has 14 residues. Trimming cost V 5 bases and J 6 bases; bases outside gene matches: 6. The germline V gene encodes CDR1 SGHTA and CDR2 FQGNSA. The CDR3 is CASSATTGGDGYTF. In DNA form, the CDR3 reads TGTGCCAGCAGCGCCACGACAGGGGGCGATGGCTACACCTTC.

This sequence joins TRBV30 and TRBJ2-7, with 10 positions matching TRBD2. The CDR3 is 15 amino acids. The junction had 5 bases not matched to a gene; V was cut back by 0 bases and J by 3 bases. Germline CDR1 and CDR2: GTSNPN and SVGIG (reference sequence). This CDR3 reads CAWSVGLAGVYEQYF. DNA for the CDR3: TGTGCCTGGAGTGTTGGGCTAGCGGGGGTCTACGAGCAGTACTTC.

This clone was counted only a few times. This chain joins TRBV19 and TRBJ2-5, with 10 nucleotides matching TRBD2. In germline, CDR1 is LNHDA, CDR2 SQIVND (reference sequence). The length of the CDR3 is 14 residues. V was pared by 7 bases and J by 4 bases, with 6 bases of the junction left unmatched. CDR3 bases: TGTGCCAGTAACCCGCAGCGGGGGGGAGAGACCCAGTACTTC. Translated, it gives CASNPQRGGETQYF.

This clone was seen a handful of times. DNA of the CDR3: TGTGCCACCAGGTCCGGGACAGGATATACCTACGAGCAGTACTTC. The encoded protein is CATRSGTGYTYEQYF. The chain employs TRBV15 and TRBJ2-7, with 8 nucleotides matching TRBD1. J gave up 2 bases and V 6 bases, and 9 bases lay outside the gene matches. This CDR3 has 15 residues. Germline V lookup: CDR1 LNHNV, CDR2 YYDKDF (reference sequence).

The CDR3 sequence: CASSLSDRKLYEQYF. For the CDR3, the DNA is TGCGCCAGCAGCTTGAGCGACAGAAAACTTTACGAGCAGTACTTC. V is TRBV5-1 and J is TRBJ2-7, with D tentatively TRBD1 (5 bases). CDR1 SGHRS and CDR2 YFSETQ come from the germline V gene. V dropped 1 base and J dropped 4 bases, with 15 bases sitting between them. This CDR3 region has 15 residues.

The chain recombines TRBV7-8 with TRBJ2-1; D remains ambiguous. CDR3 length: 15 residues. Trimming pared 5 bases from V and 3 bases from J, leaving 14 bases between. Germline CDR1 and CDR2: SGHVS and FQNEAQ. For the CDR3, the DNA is TGTGCCAGCAGCCTTACGACGGAAAACTACAATGAGCAGTTCTTC. Translation: CASSLTTENYNEQFF.

This rearrangement joins TRBV2 to TRBJ1-2; 8 bases are shared with TRBD1. V lost 4 bases and J lost 5; bases outside the gene matches: 3. This CDR3 is built from 13 residues. Germline lookup yields CDR1 SNHLY and CDR2 FYNNEI. The CDR3 is CASSATGGYGYTF. The CDR3 DNA is TGTGCCAGCAGTGCAACAGGGGGTTATGGCTACACCTTC.

Remarks on this clone: Other DNA sequences in the sample encode the same CDR3. The gene calls are TRBV29-1 and TRBJ2-7, with D tentatively TRBD2 (5 bases). CDR1 and CDR2 (germline): SQVTM, ANQGSEA. CDR3 length: 12 residues. V lost 4 bases to trimming and J lost 0 bases, with 7 bases between them. CDR3 region: CSVGTSSYEQYF. The CDR3 DNA follows: TGCAGCGTTGGGACTTCCTCCTACGAGCAGTACTTC.

This clone has only a few counts. The chain is built from TRBV13 and TRBJ2-1; TRBD1 matches 8 bases. CDR3 length: 15 residues. The V segment lost 1 base and the J segment 5 bases; nucleotides outside the gene matches: 4. Germline V CDR1 and CDR2: PRHDT, FYEKMQ (reference sequence). The CDR3 here is CASSLVMDRDNEQFF. Written as DNA, the CDR3 is TGTGCCAGCAGCTTAGTTATGGACAGGGACAATGAGCAGTTCTTC.